This is a list of T cell receptor beta chains from one sample in a study of T cells in Graves' hyperthyroidism and ophthalmopathy. MiXCR, run by TCRdb on the multiplex PCR reads, gives a single entry per CDR3 protein. Of more than 550,000 distinct CDR3 sequences in the sample, 45% were seen once. The specimen was peripheral blood or thyroid tissue (not recorded which). The receptor set was obtained from an adult man with Graves' disease, either hyperthyroidism or ophthalmopathy (not recorded which). Each CDR3 is given with its conserved first and last residue. Fields, in order: V gene, J gene, clone size, D gene, CDR3 DNA, CDR3 protein. The D gene is left open where the match is weak. Only part of the rows carry a size: once, few, many, or a class if the clone is expanded.

TRBV29-1	TRBJ2-5	.	.	TGCAGCCCAGGGGCTAGCGGCCAAGAGACCCAGTACTTC	CSPGASGQETQYF
TRBV15	TRBJ2-5	many	TRBD2	TGTGCCACCAGCAGGCCGCCCGGACTAGCGGGGCCGCAAGAGACCCAGTACTTC	CATSRPPGLAGPQETQYF
TRBV29-1	TRBJ1-1	many	.	TGCAGCGTTGGACAGATGGTGGGAACTGAAGCTTTCTTT	CSVGQMVGTEAFF
TRBV7-2	TRBJ1-5	.	TRBD1	TGTGCCAACAGTTTACAGGGGAATCAGCCCCAGCATTTT	CANSLQGNQPQHF
TRBV12-5	TRBJ1-6	many	.	TGTGCTAGTGGTTTAGGTCTTTCACCCCTCCACTTT	CASGLGLSPLHF
TRBV29-1	TRBJ1-2	few	TRBD1	TGCAGCGTTGAAGTAGGCGACAGGGGCATCCCCCGGGGTTATGGCTACACCTTC	CSVEVGDRGIPRGYGYTF
TRBV7-8	TRBJ2-7	.	.	TGCGCCAGCAGCTATGGATCCTCGGGCGGGGAGCTGTACTTC	CASSYGSSGGELYF
TRBV20-1	TRBJ2-5	.	TRBD1	TGCAGTGCTTGGGGACAGGGGGTAGAGACCCAGTACTTC	CSAWGQGVETQYF
TRBV11-2	TRBJ2-7	.	.	TGTGCCAGCAGCTTAGTCCCAGGGAACGAAGAGCAGTACTTC	CASSLVPGNEEQYF
TRBV11-2	TRBJ1-2	.	TRBD1	TGTGCCAGCAGCTCCGGACAGGGAGCGTTGGGCTACACCTTC	CASSSGQGALGYTF
TRBV14	TRBJ1-1	few	TRBD1	TGTGCCAGCAGCCAGGACAGGGGCCGAAGTGAAGCTTTCTTT	CASSQDRGRSEAFF
TRBV12-3/TRBV12-4	TRBJ2-2	few	TRBD2	TGTGCCACCGAGCGGGATGGTACCGGGGAGCTGTTTTTT	CATERDGTGELFF
TRBV19	TRBJ1-6	.	TRBD1	TGTGCCAGTAGTACGACAGGGGGCGGCTCACCCCTCCACTTT	CASSTTGGGSPLHF
TRBV9	TRBJ2-7	many	TRBD2	TGTGCCAGCAGCGTAACCGGCGGGAGTTACGAGCAGTACTTC	CASSVTGGSYEQYF
TRBV20-1	TRBJ1-5	.	TRBD1	TGCAGTGGGGGACAGGGGGATCAGCCCCAGCATTTT	CSGGQGDQPQHF
TRBV5-1	TRBJ1-2	.	.	TGCGCCAGCAGCTTGGAGGGGTACGGCAGAGGTGGCTACACCTTC	CASSLEGYGRGGYTF
TRBV13	TRBJ1-2	.	.	TGTGCCAGCAGCCGCCCCAGTGGTGGCTACACCTTC	CASSRPSGGYTF
TRBV7-9	TRBJ1-4	many	.	TGTGCCAGCAGCTTAGCTTCCGGCGCAAAACTGTTTTTT	CASSLASGAKLFF
TRBV7-2	TRBJ2-7	.	TRBD1	TGTGCCAGCAGCTTAGAAGGACAGGTCTACGAGCAGTACTTC	CASSLEGQVYEQYF
TRBV7-9	TRBJ1-6	.	.	TGTGCCAGCAGCCCTAGGGTGGGGAATCCGAATTCACCCCTCCACTTT	CASSPRVGNPNSPLHF
TRBV7-9	TRBJ1-1	.	.	TGCGCCAGCAGCCGGGGCCTCCAAGCCAGAGCTTTCTTT	CASSRGLQARAFF
TRBV24-1	TRBJ2-5	few	.	TGTGCCACCAGTGATATAAGATCGGGGTGGGGGGAGCAAGAGACCCAGTACTTC	CATSDIRSGWGEQETQYF
TRBV7-9	TRBJ1-1	.	TRBD1	TGTGCCAGCAGCCAAAGAACAGGGGGCAACACTGAAGCTTTCTTT	CASSQRTGGNTEAFF
TRBV7-8	TRBJ1-4	many	.	TGTGCCAGCAGCTTCCCTAAACAGGGAAACGAGGGTGAAAAACTGTTTTTT	CASSFPKQGNEGEKLFF
TRBV20-1	TRBJ2-5	.	TRBD2	TGCAGTGCTATTAGCGGGGGGGCCAACAACCAAGAGACCCAGTACTTC	CSAISGGANNQETQYF
TRBV9	TRBJ1-3	.	.	TGTGCCAGCAGCGTAATGGGGAACTCTGGAAACACCATATATTTT	CASSVMGNSGNTIYF
TRBV7-8	TRBJ1-2	many	.	TGTGCCAGCAGCTTAGACGATAGGAACTATGGCTACACCTTC	CASSLDDRNYGYTF
TRBV19	TRBJ1-1	many	TRBD1	TGTGCCAGTAGTAAGGGACAGGCCTTCACTGAAGCTTTCTTT	CASSKGQAFTEAFF
TRBV20-1	TRBJ1-1	.	.	TGCAGGCAGGGACGGAACACTGAAGCTTTCTTT	CRQGRNTEAFF
TRBV7-9	TRBJ2-7	few	TRBD2	TGCGCCAGCAGCCTTGCGGCGGGGGATCCCTACGAGCAGTACTTC	CASSLAAGDPYEQYF
TRBV7-9	TRBJ2-5	.	.	TGTGCCAGCAGCCTAGGGTTGGGGAAAGAGACCCAGTACTTC	CASSLGLGKETQYF
TRBV29-1	TRBJ1-2	.	.	TGCAGCTTAGCGTCCCCTCACGGCTACACCTTC	CSLASPHGYTF